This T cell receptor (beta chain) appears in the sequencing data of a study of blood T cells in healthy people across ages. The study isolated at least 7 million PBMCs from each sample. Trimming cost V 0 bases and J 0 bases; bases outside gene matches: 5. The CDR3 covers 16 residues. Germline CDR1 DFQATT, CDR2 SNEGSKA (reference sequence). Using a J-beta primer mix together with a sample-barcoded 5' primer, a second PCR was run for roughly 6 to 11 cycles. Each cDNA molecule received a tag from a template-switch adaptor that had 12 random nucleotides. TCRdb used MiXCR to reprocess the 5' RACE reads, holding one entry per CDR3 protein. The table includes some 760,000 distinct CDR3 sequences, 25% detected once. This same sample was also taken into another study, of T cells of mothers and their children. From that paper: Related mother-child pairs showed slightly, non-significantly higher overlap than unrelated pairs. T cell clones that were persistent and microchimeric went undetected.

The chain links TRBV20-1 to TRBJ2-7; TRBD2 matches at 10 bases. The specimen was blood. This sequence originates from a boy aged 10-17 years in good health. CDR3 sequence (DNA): TGCAGTGCTAGAGATTCAGCGGGAGGGGACTCCTACGAGCAGTACTTC. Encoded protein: CSARDSAGGDSYEQYF.